This is a list of T cell receptor beta chains from one sample in a study of T-cell reconstitution after alpha-beta-depleted transplantation in children. TCRdb reprocessed the PCR reads with MiXCR, giving one entry per CDR3 protein. The sample consists of almost 500,000 distinct CDR3 sequences, roughly a tenth of them appearing once. The sample consisted of PBMCs, taken before TCRalphabeta/CD19-depleted stem cell transplant. The receptors originated from a child aged 2-15 years with inherited bone marrow failure, due to receive a stem cell transplant. CDR3s include the opening cysteine and the closing phenylalanine or tryptophan. The order of the fields is CDR3 protein, CDR3 DNA, J gene, clone size, D gene, V gene. The D gene is left open where the match is weak. Clone size is stated in some rows and not others, as once, few, many or a class when expanded.

CAINRQGPNYGYTF,TGTGCCATCAATAGACAGGGACCCAACTATGGCTACACCTTC,TRBJ1-2,few,TRBD1,TRBV10-3
CASRGTQETQYF,TGTGCCAGCAGAGGAACCCAAGAGACCCAGTACTTC,TRBJ2-5,many,NA,TRBV27
CASGLGPAQPQHF,TGTGCCAGCGGCTTGGGGCCGGCCCAGCCCCAGCATTTT,TRBJ1-5,NA,NA,TRBV4-2
CASSQTTSGWADTQYF,TGCGCCAGCAGCCAGACGACTAGCGGGTGGGCAGATACGCAGTATTTT,TRBJ2-3,many,TRBD2,TRBV4-1
CASSVAGERTYGYTF,TGTGCCAGCAGCGTAGCGGGGGAGCGGACGTATGGCTACACCTTC,TRBJ1-2,many,NA,TRBV9
CAIGTKNTEAFF,TGTGCCATCGGGACGAAGAACACTGAAGCTTTCTTT,TRBJ1-1,many,NA,TRBV2
CASSLGVLGSSYNEQFF,TGTGCCAGCAGCTTAGGGGTCCTAGGGAGCTCCTACAATGAGCAGTTCTTC,TRBJ2-1,NA,NA,TRBV7-2
CASSRHVGAGNTIYF,TGTGCCAGCTCACGGCACGTGGGGGCTGGAAACACCATATATTTT,TRBJ1-3,NA,NA,TRBV18
CASSLSGGASYEQYF,TGCGCCAGCAGCTTGTCCGGGGGCGCAAGCTACGAGCAGTACTTC,TRBJ2-7,many,NA,TRBV5-1
CSVGWPEDYEQYF,TGCAGCGTTGGTTGGCCGGAGGACTACGAGCAGTACTTC,TRBJ2-7,many,NA,TRBV29-1
CASSGRRGLETQYF,TGTGCCAGCAGCGGCCGGAGGGGCCTAGAGACCCAGTACTTC,TRBJ2-5,many,NA,TRBV7-9
CSATAGTGSYNEQFF,TGCAGTGCTACCGCCGGGACAGGGTCCTACAATGAGCAGTTCTTC,TRBJ2-1,NA,TRBD1,TRBV20-1
CAIRPQTGEYNEQFF,TGTGCCATCAGGCCCCAGACGGGAGAATACAATGAGCAGTTCTTC,TRBJ2-1,many,NA,TRBV10-3
CASSLVVAPGELFF,TGTGCCAGCAGCTTAGTAGTCGCCCCCGGGGAGCTGTTTTTT,TRBJ2-2,many,NA,TRBV7-9
CASGTGLSYEQYF,TGCGCCAGCGGGACAGGACTTAGCTACGAGCAGTACTTC,TRBJ2-7,many,TRBD1,TRBV5-1
CASSSLTGTGGNIQYF,TGTGCCAGCAGCTCCTTAACCGGGACAGGGGGAAACATTCAGTACTTC,TRBJ2-4,many,TRBD1,TRBV11-2
CASSLGRGGPSDNEQFF,TGTGCCAGCAGCCTAGGCCGCGGAGGGCCCTCAGACAATGAGCAGTTCTTC,TRBJ2-1,once,NA,TRBV5-8
CASSLEAWVQETQYF,TGTGCCAGCAGCTTGGAGGCGTGGGTTCAAGAGACCCAGTACTTC,TRBJ2-5,few,NA,TRBV5-5
CSARTAGKPYNEQFF,TGCAGTGCTAGAACCGCGGGAAAGCCCTACAATGAGCAGTTCTTC,TRBJ2-1,many,NA,TRBV20-1
CAWSVWWDQETQYF,TGTGCCTGGAGTGTGTGGTGGGATCAAGAGACCCAGTACTTC,TRBJ2-5,few,NA,TRBV30
CASSFNQGSEKLFF,TGTGCCAGCAGTTTTAATCAAGGGTCTGAAAAACTGTTTTTT,TRBJ1-4,many,NA,TRBV12-3/TRBV12-4
CASSQLAGVGGELFF,TGTGCCAGCAGCCAACTAGCGGGAGTTGGCGGGGAGCTGTTTTTT,TRBJ2-2,many,TRBD2,TRBV6-2/TRBV6-3
CASSPRGISLVNTEAFF,TGTGCCAGCAGCCCCAGGGGGATCTCGTTAGTGAACACTGAAGCTTTCTTT,TRBJ1-1,many,TRBD1,TRBV28
CASSSRLALSTDTQYF,TGTGCCAGCAGCTCTAGACTAGCCCTCAGCACAGATACGCAGTATTTT,TRBJ2-3,many,TRBD2,TRBV7-2
CASSFTASGNEQFF,TGTGCCAGCTCTTTCACGGCTAGCGGCAATGAGCAGTTCTTC,TRBJ2-1,many,TRBD2,TRBV7-6
CSALGLAGGPTYNEQFF,TGCAGTGCTTTGGGACTAGCGGGAGGGCCGACCTACAATGAGCAGTTCTTC,TRBJ2-1,NA,TRBD2,TRBV20-1
CATRSTSSSYEQYF,TGTGCCACCCGATCGACTAGTAGCTCCTACGAGCAGTACTTC,TRBJ2-7,many,NA,TRBV3-1
CASSFTRRNEQFF,TGTGCCAGCAGTTTTACTAGGCGGAATGAGCAGTTCTTC,TRBJ2-1,many,NA,TRBV12-3/TRBV12-4
CASSLWQGGPTEQYF,TGTGCCAGCAGTTTATGGCAGGGGGGCCCTACCGAGCAGTACTTC,TRBJ2-7,NA,NA,TRBV12-3/TRBV12-4
CSARGLLFSYEQYF,TGCAGTGCCCGAGGACTGCTCTTCTCCTACGAGCAGTACTTC,TRBJ2-7,many,NA,TRBV20-1
CSVEDGAGFTYNEQFF,TGCAGCGTTGAAGATGGGGCAGGGTTTACCTACAATGAGCAGTTCTTC,TRBJ2-1,many,NA,TRBV29-1
CASSALEYGSNTGELFF,TGTGCCAGCAGTGCCCTCGAGTACGGGAGTAACACCGGGGAGCTGTTTTTT,TRBJ2-2,few,NA,TRBV6-2/TRBV6-3
CASSGTGNYNEQFF,TGTGCCAGCAGTGGGACAGGGAACTACAATGAGCAGTTCTTC,TRBJ2-1,many,TRBD1,TRBV2
CASSLEGPSKLYNEQFF,TGTGCCAGCAGCTTAGAAGGGCCTAGTAAGCTATACAATGAGCAGTTCTTC,TRBJ2-1,many,NA,TRBV7-9
CSAIRDPETQYF,TGCAGTGCGATCCGGGACCCAGAGACCCAGTACTTC,TRBJ2-5,many,NA,TRBV20-1
CASSFGHQETQYF,TGCGCCAGCAGCTTCGGACACCAAGAGACCCAGTACTTC,TRBJ2-5,few,NA,TRBV5-1
CASSLPLAGPNEQFF,TGTGCCAGCAGCTTGCCCCTAGCGGGTCCCAATGAGCAGTTCTTC,TRBJ2-1,few,TRBD2,TRBV5-6
CASSAPGTDQETQYF,TGTGCCAGCAGCGCCCCCGGGACGGACCAAGAGACCCAGTACTTC,TRBJ2-5,NA,NA,TRBV5-4
CASSPGQGASDTEAFF,TGCGCCAGCAGCCCGGGACAGGGGGCATCGGACACTGAAGCTTTCTTT,TRBJ1-1,many,TRBD1,TRBV5-1
CASSPGQTYNEQFF,TGTGCCAGCAGTCCGGGGCAGACCTACAATGAGCAGTTCTTC,TRBJ2-1,many,NA,TRBV5-1
CSALTSIAEQYF,TGCAGCGCGCTGACTAGCATCGCCGAGCAGTACTTC,TRBJ2-7,many,TRBD2,TRBV29-1
CASSLVGVSGELFF,TGTGCCAGCAGCTTAGTCGGGGTTTCCGGGGAGCTGTTTTTT,TRBJ2-2,few,NA,TRBV7-9
CASSVVVGRDTEAFF,TGTGCCAGCAGCGTAGTTGTGGGCCGGGACACTGAAGCTTTCTTT,TRBJ1-1,many,NA,TRBV9
CASSGDITNTEAFF,TGTGCCAGCAGCGGGGACATAACGAACACTGAAGCTTTCTTT,TRBJ1-1,NA,NA,TRBV5-4
CASSYSTGELFF,TGTGCCAGCAGTTACTCGACCGGGGAGCTGTTTTTT,TRBJ2-2,many,NA,TRBV6-5
CASSRRENEQFF,TGTGCCAGCAGTCGCCGGGAAAATGAGCAGTTCTTC,TRBJ2-1,many,NA,TRBV3-1
CASSFRDFLSSYNEQFF,TGTGCCAGCAGCTTTAGGGACTTCTTGAGCTCCTACAATGAGCAGTTCTTC,TRBJ2-1,few,NA,TRBV2
CASSISSGASYEQYF,TGTGCCAGTAGTATTTCGAGCGGGGCGTCCTACGAGCAGTACTTC,TRBJ2-7,many,TRBD2,TRBV19